This T cell receptor beta chain was retrieved from a study of OX40 agonist ivuxolimab in advanced cancers. General study points: Undetermined was the antigen specificity of the expanded peripheral T cells.

Concerning this clone: The target antigen is unknown.

Profiling relied on immunoSEQ multiplex PCR, and the TCRdb table lists in-frame clones only, not all of them. The table shows 90,000 to 100,000 clones, with roughly 95% occurring only once. CDR3 length: 15 amino acids. CDR1 is MDHEN and CDR2 is SYDVKM in the germline V gene. Trimming removed 4 bases at V and 8 bases at J, with 20 bases between. The gene calls are TRBV28 and TRBJ1-2, with D possibly matching TRBD1 (5 bases). The sequencing used CD4+ or CD8+ T cells sorted from blood, collected in a trial of the OX40 agonist ivuxolimab. This clonotype was sampled from an adult with an advanced solid tumor such as melanoma, head and neck, liver or kidney cancer. The CDR3, as DNA: TGTGCCAGCAGTTCCCGACTCAGGGTGCTAGGGGGCTACACCTTC. It translates to CASSSRLRVLGGYTF.